The 15 T cell receptor beta chains in this list originate from one sample, sequenced in a study of T cell responses to AZD1222 COVID-19 vaccine. Produced via immunoSEQ multiplex PCR; TCRdb's table is partial and in-frame only. The table records some 200,000 clones, approximately 93% of them present only once. This specimen consisted of peripheral blood, obtained 28 days after the second AZD1222 dose. The receptor set was obtained from an adult who received the AZD1222 COVID-19 vaccine.

This chain uses TRBV7-9 with TRBJ2-1; tentatively, D is TRBD2 (7 bases). Per the germline V gene, CDR1 is SEHNR and CDR2 is FQNEAQ (reference sequence). This CDR3 is 19 amino acids long. Trimming shortened V by 1 base and J by 0 bases, and 19 bases separated the two germline ends. The CDR3 region has the DNA TGTGCCAGCAGCTTAGGTTTGGGGGCGGGGGAAAGCTCCTACAATGAGCAGTTCTTC. It encodes CASSLGLGAGESSYNEQFF.

The rearrangement links TRBV2 to TRBJ1-1; 8 bases agree with TRBD1. Trimming removed 5 bases from V and 1 base from J; junction bases left unmatched: 3. The CDR3 is 14 residues long. Per the germline V gene, CDR1 is SNHLY and CDR2 is FYNNEI. The CDR3 loop is CASSRQGPNTEAFF. The CDR3 nucleotides read TGTGCCAGCAGTCGACAGGGGCCGAACACTGAAGCTTTCTTT.

The rearrangement joins TRBV13 to TRBJ2-7, with no clear D. This CDR3 contains 14 residues. Trimming took off 0 bases at V and 5 bases at J, with 11 bases between the two ends. Germline V lookup: CDR1 PRHDT, CDR2 FYEKMQ (reference sequence). The CDR3 loop is CASSLGLERDEQYF. The CDR3 DNA sequence: TGTGCCAGCAGCTTAGGCCTTGAGAGAGACGAGCAGTACTTC.

This chain connects TRBV5-1 to TRBJ1-2, with TRBD1 identical over 7 bases. V dropped 3 bases and J dropped 2; count of bases not matched to a gene: 4. Germline V gene lookup returns CDR1 SGHRS and CDR2 YFSETQ. The CDR3 spans 14 residues. The CDR3 loop reads CASSYTGQNYGYTF. CDR3 in DNA: TGCGCCAGCAGCTATACGGGACAGAACTATGGCTACACCTTC.

The gene calls are TRBV5-4 and TRBJ2-2, with 7 bases aligning to TRBD2. V was clipped by 2 bases and J by 4 bases; unmatched bases: 8. The germline V gene encodes CDR1 SGHNT and CDR2 YYREEE (reference sequence). This CDR3 region has 16 residues. As DNA, the CDR3 is TGTGCCAGCAGCTTCGGGGGGAATCTTGGCACCGGGGAGCTGTTTTTT. It specifies CASSFGGNLGTGELFF. Full variable domain (missing parts from reference TRBV5-4 and TRBJ2-2): ETGVTQSPTHLIKTRGQQVTLRCSSQSGHNTVSWYQQALGQGPQFIFQYYREEENGRGNFPPRFSGLQFPNYSSELNVNALELDDSALYLCASSFGGNLGTGELFFGEGSRLTVL.

The chain employs TRBV5-1 and TRBJ1-5; D is possibly TRBD1 (5 bases). Germline V lookup: CDR1 SGHRS, CDR2 YFSETQ. The CDR3 is 13 amino acids. Trimming removed 0 bases from V and 6 bases from J, with 7 bases in between. Written as DNA, the CDR3 is TGCGCCAGCAGCTTGGATGGGGCTCAGCCCCAGCATTTT. Amino acids: CASSLDGAQPQHF. Together with reference TRBV5-1 and TRBJ1-5, the CDR3 gives the full variable domain: KAGVTQTPRYLIKTRGQQVTLSCSPISGHRSVSWYQQTPGQGLQFLFEYFSETQRNKGNFPGRFSGRQFSNSRSEMNVSTLELGDSALYLCASSLDGAQPQHFGDGTRLSIL.

The chain links TRBV12-3 or TRBV12-4 to TRBJ1-3, with D unclear. Trimming stripped 6 bases from V and 4 bases from J, with 10 bases between. This CDR3 contains 13 residues. CDR3 sequence (DNA): TGTGCCAGCAGCCTTAGTATCGGAAACACCATATATTTT. Protein product: CASSLSIGNTIYF.

This clone showed up just a few times. The chain links TRBV9 to TRBJ2-5; D might be TRBD1 (5 bases). The CDR3 sequence is 15 residues long. The V gene lost 0 bases and the J gene lost 5 bases, with 14 bases spanning the gap. The germline gives CDR1 SGDLS, CDR2 YYNGEE. The CDR3 loop is CASSVARWGQETQYF. The CDR3 DNA follows: TGTGCCAGCAGCGTAGCCCGGTGGGGCCAGGAGACCCAGTACTTC.

J is TRBJ1-5 and V is TRBV28, with 7 bases identical to TRBD1. The CDR3 contains 16 residues. The germline V gene has CDR1 MDHEN and CDR2 SYDVKM. Unmatched junction bases numbered 8, after V lost 5 bases and J lost 1 base. The CDR3 protein is CASSPLTGSSNQPQHF. The DNA for the CDR3 is TGTGCCAGCAGTCCCTTGACAGGGAGCAGCAATCAGCCCCAGCATTTT.

The CDR3 nucleotides read TGTGCCAGCAGTTACCGGAGGTCCGCTAATGAAAAACTGTTTTTT. Protein product: CASSYRRSANEKLFF. The chain carries TRBV6-5 and TRBJ1-4; D not certain. CDR1 is MNHEY and CDR2 is SVGAGI in the germline V gene. The CDR3 sequence is 15 residues long. Trimming removed 2 bases from V and 3 bases from J, with 10 bases in between.

The J gene is TRBJ1-6, the V gene TRBV7-2; D not certain. V was clipped by 2 bases and J by 10 bases, with 15 bases between them. The CDR3 has 15 residues. Germline V lookup: CDR1 SGHTA, CDR2 FQGNSA. DNA for the CDR3: TGTGCCAGCAGCTTATCGATGGGAAGAGGGTCACCCCTCCACTTT. Its translation is CASSLSMGRGSPLHF.

This clone showed up just once. The genes are TRBV4-2 and TRBJ1-3; TRBD1 might be the D (5 bases). Trimming removed 0 bases at V and 0 bases at J, with 12 bases between. Germline V gene data show CDR1 as LGHNA and CDR2 as YNFKEQ. The CDR3 runs to 17 residues. The CDR3 DNA reads as TGTGCCAGCAGCCAAGATCGGGGGGTCTTCTCTGGAAACACCATATATTTT. Protein product: CASSQDRGVFSGNTIYF.

V usage is TRBV12-3 or TRBV12-4 and J usage is TRBJ1-1, with D tentatively TRBD1 (5 bases). There are 13 residues in the CDR3. The V end was cut by 4 bases, the J end by 7 bases, with 13 bases between. The CDR3, as DNA: TGTGCCAGCAGTTCATGGGACGTCCTTGAAGCTTTCTTT. Protein: CASSSWDVLEAFF.

The V gene is TRBV2, the J gene TRBJ2-5; a weak D match, TRBD1 (6 bases). With 1 base removed from V and 0 bases from J, the gap between germline ends came to 9 bases. This CDR3 contains 15 residues. Germline V lookup: CDR1 SNHLY, CDR2 FYNNEI. The DNA for the CDR3 is TGTGCCAGCAGTGAAGGACAGGCAAACCAAGAGACCCAGTACTTC. This translates into CASSEGQANQETQYF.

The chain has TRBV9 and TRBJ1-6, with TRBD1 as a possible D gene (5 bases). V lost 0 bases and J 6 bases, leaving 13 bases between the germline ends. This CDR3 has 16 residues. Germline CDR1 reads SGDLS; CDR2 reads YYNGEE. CDR3 DNA: TGTGCCAGCAGCGTAGGTGTAGCAGGGCTTAATTCACCCCTCCACTTT. It encodes CASSVGVAGLNSPLHF. The entire variable domain, with the rest obtained from reference TRBV9 and TRBJ1-6, is as follows: DSGVTQTPKHLITATGQRVTLRCSPRSGDLSVYWYQQSLDQGLQFLIQYYNGEERAKGNILERFSAQQFPDLHSELNLSSLELGDSALYFCASSVGVAGLNSPLHFGNGTRLTVT.